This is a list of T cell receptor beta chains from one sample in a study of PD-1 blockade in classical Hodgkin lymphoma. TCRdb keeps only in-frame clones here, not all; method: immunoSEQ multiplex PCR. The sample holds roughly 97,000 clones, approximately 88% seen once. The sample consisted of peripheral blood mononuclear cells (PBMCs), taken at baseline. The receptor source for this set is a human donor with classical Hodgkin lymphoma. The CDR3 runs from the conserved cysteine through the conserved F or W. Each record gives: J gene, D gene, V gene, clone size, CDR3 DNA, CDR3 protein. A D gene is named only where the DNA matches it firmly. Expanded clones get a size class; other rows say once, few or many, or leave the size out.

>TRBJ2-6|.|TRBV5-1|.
TGCGCCAGCACCCCGGGCAGTGGAACTTCTGGGGCCAACGTCCTGACTTTC
CASTPGSGTSGANVLTF
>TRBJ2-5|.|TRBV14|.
TGTGCCAGCAGCCAAGATATACAGGCCGCAGGGGCCCAGTACTTC
CASSQDIQAAGAQYF
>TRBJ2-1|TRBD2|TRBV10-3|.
TGTGCCATCAGTGGGGGGCGGACTAGCGGGAACAATGAGCAGTTCTTC
CAISGGRTSGNNEQFF
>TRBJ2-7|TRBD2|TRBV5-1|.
TGCGCCAGCAGCACCGGACTAGCGGGAGGGCCGGTCGAGCAGTACTTC
CASSTGLAGGPVEQYF
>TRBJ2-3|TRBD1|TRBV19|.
TGTGCCACTCGGGGTACAGGGGACACAGATACGCAGTATTTT
CATRGTGDTDTQYF
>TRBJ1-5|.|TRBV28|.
TGTGCCAGCAGTTTCAAACAGATAAATCAGCCCCAGCATTTT
CASSFKQINQPQHF
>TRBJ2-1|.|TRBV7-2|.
TGTGCCAGCATCTCCATGCCCCTCACAGGGACCTACAATGAGCAGTTCTTC
CASISMPLTGTYNEQFF
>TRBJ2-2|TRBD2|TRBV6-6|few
TGTGCCAGCAGTCCTAGCGGGAGGGCAGCCGGGGAGCTGTTTTTT
CASSPSGRAAGELFF
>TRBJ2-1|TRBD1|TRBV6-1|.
TGTGCCAGCAGTGAGGGCAGGGGGCTAGCCCATGAGCAGTTCTTC
CASSEGRGLAHEQFF
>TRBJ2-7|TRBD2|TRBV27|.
TGTGCCAGCAGTCCTAGCGGGAGGGTCTACGAGCAGTACTTC
CASSPSGRVYEQYF